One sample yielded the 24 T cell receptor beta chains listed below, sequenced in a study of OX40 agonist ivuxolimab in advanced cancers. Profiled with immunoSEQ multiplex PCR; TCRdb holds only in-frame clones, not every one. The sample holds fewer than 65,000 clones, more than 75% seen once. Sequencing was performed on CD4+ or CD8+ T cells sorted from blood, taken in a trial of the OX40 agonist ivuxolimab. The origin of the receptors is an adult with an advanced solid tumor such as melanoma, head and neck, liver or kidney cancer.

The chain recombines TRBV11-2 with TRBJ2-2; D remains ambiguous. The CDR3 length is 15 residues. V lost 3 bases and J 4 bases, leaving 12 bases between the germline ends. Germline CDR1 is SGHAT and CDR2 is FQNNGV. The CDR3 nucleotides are TGTGCCAGCAGCTTGAGCCAGGTGCCCACCGGGGAGCTGTTTTTT. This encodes CASSLSQVPTGELFF.

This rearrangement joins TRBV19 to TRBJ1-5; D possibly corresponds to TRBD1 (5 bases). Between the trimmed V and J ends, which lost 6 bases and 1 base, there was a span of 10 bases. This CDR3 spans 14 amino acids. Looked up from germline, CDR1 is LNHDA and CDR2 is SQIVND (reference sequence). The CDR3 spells CASRTAGSNQPQHF. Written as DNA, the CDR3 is TGTGCCAGTAGGACAGCGGGAAGCAATCAGCCCCAGCATTTT.

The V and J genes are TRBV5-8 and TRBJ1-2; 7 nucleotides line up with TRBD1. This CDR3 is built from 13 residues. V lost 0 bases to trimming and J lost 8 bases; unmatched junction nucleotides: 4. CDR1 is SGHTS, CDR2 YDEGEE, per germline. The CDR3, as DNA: TGTGCCAGCAGCTTGGACAGGGGCCGGGGCTACACCTTC. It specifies CASSLDRGRGYTF.

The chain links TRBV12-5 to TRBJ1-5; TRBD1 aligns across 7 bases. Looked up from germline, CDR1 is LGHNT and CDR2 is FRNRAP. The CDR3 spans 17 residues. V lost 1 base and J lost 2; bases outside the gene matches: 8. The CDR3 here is CASGLGTAQGGNQPQHF. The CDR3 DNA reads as TGTGCTAGTGGTTTGGGGACAGCCCAGGGGGGCAATCAGCCCCAGCATTTT. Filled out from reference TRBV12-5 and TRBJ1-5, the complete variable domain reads DARVTQTPRHKVTEMGQEVTMRCQPILGHNTVFWYRQTMMQGLELLAYFRNRAPLDDSGMPKDRFSAEMPDATLATLKIQPSEPRDSAVYFCASGLGTAQGGNQPQHFGDGTRLSIL.

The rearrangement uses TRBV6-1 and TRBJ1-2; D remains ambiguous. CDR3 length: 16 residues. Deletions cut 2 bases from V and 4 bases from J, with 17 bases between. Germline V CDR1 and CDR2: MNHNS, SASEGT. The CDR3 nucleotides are TGTGCCAGCAGTGAAAGGGCGGGAAGGGAGGGCTATGGCTACACCTTC. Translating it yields CASSERAGREGYGYTF.

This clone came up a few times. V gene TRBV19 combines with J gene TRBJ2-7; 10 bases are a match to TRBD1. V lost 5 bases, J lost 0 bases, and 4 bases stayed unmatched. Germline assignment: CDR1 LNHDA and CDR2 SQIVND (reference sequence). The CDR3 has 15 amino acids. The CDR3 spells CASSFRTGGSYEQYF. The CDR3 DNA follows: TGTGCCAGTAGTTTCCGGACAGGGGGCTCCTACGAGCAGTACTTC. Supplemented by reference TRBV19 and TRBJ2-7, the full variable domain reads DGGITQSPKYLFRKEGQNVTLSCEQNLNHDAMYWYRQDPGQGLRLIYYSQIVNDFQKGDIAEGYSVSREKKESFPLTVTSAQKNPTAFYLCASSFRTGGSYEQYFGPGTRLTVT.

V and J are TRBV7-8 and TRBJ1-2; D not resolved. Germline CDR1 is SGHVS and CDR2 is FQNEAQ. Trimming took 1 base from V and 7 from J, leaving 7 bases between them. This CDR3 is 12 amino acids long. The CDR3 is CASSLDVGGYTF. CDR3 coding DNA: TGTGCCAGCAGCTTAGACGTAGGTGGCTACACCTTC.

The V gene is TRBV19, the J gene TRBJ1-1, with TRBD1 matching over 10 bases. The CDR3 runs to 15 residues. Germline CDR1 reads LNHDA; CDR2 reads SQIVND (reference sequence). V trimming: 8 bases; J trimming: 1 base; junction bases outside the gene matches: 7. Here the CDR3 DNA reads TGTGCCAGTCTTGACAGGGGGCGAGGGAACACTGAAGCTTTCTTT. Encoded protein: CASLDRGRGNTEAFF.

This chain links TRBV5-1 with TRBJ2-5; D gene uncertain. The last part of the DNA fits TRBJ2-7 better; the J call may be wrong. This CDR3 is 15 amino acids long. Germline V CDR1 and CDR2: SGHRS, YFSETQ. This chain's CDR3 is CASSYRFPGSYEQYF. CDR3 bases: TGCGCCAGCAGCTACAGATTTCCGGGCTCCTACGAGCAGTACTTC.

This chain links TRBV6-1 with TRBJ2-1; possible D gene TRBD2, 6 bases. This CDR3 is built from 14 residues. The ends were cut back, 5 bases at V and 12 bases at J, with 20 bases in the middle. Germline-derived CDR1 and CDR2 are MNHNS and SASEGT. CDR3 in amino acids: CASSRSSRLEGQFF. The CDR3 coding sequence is TGTGCCAGCAGTAGGTCTAGCCGACTAGAGGGGCAGTTCTTC.

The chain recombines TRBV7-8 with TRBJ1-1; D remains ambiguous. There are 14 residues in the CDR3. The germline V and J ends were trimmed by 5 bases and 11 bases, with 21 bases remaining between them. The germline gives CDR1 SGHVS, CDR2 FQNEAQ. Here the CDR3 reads CASSAQTDSLRAFF. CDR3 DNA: TGTGCCAGCAGCGCACAGACCGACTCCTTGAGGGCTTTCTTT. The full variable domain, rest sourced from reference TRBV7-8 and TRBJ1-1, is GAGVSQSPRYKVAKRGQDVALRCDPISGHVSLFWYQQALGQGPEFLTYFQNEAQLDKSGLPSDRFFAERPEGSVSTLKIQRTQQEDSAVYLCASSAQTDSLRAFFGQGTRLTVV.

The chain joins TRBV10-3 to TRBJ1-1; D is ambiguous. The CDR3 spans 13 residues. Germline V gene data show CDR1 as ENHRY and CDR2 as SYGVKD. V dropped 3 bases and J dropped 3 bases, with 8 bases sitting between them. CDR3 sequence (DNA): TGTGCCATCAGTGACAGTATGGACACTGAAGCTTTCTTT. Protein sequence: CAISDSMDTEAFF.

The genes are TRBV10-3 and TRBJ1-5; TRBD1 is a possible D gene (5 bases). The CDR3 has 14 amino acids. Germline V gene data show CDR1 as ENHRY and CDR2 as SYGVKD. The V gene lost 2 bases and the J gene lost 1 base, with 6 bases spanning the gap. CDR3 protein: CAISEPGSNQPQHF. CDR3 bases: TGTGCCATCAGTGAGCCAGGGAGCAATCAGCCCCAGCATTTT.

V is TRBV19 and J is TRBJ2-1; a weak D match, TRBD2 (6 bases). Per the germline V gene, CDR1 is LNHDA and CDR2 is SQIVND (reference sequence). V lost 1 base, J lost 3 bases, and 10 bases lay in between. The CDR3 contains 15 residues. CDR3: CASSIGAGNYNEQFF. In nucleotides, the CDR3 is TGTGCCAGTAGTATAGGTGCGGGAAACTACAATGAGCAGTTCTTC.

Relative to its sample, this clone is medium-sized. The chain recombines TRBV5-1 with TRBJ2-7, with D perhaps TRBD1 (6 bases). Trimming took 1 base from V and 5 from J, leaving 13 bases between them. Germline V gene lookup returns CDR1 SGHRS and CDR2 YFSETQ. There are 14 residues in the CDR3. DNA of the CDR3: TGCGCCAGCAGCTTGAAGGGGGTCCCCCACGAGCAGTACTTC. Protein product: CASSLKGVPHEQYF.

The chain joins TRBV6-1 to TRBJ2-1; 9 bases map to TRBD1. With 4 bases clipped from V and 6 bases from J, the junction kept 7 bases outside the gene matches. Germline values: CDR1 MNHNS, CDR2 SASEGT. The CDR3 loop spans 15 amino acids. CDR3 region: CASSVEDRGFNEQFF. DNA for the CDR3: TGTGCCAGCAGTGTCGAGGACAGGGGCTTCAATGAGCAGTTCTTC.

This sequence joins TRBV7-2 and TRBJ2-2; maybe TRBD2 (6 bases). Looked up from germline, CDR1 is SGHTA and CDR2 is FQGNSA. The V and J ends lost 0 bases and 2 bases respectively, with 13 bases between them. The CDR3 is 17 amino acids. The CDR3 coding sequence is TGTGCCAGCAGCTTAGCGAGACGGGGGAGTAACACCGGGGAGCTGTTTTTT. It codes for CASSLARRGSNTGELFF.

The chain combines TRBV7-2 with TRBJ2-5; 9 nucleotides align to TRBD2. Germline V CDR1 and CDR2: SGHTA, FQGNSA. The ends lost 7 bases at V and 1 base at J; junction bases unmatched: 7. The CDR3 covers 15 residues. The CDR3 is CASTLAGYFQETQYF. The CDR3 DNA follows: TGTGCCAGCACCCTAGCGGGGTATTTCCAAGAGACCCAGTACTTC.

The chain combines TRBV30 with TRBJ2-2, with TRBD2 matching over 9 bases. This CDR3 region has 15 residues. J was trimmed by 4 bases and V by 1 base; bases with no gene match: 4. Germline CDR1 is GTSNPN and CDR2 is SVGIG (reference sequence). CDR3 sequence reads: CAWSGLAGATGELFF. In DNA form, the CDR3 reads TGTGCCTGGAGTGGTTTAGCGGGAGCCACCGGGGAGCTGTTTTTT.

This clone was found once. The CDR3 sequence: CASSLGAGGQYEQFF. The CDR3 DNA follows: TGTGCCAGCAGCTTGGGAGCGGGGGGGCAGTATGAGCAGTTCTTC. J is TRBJ2-1 and V is TRBV5-5; TRBD2 agrees at 10 bases. The CDR3 has 15 amino acids. Germline lookup yields CDR1 SGHKS and CDR2 YYEKEE (reference sequence). J gave up 8 bases and V 0 bases, and 5 bases lay outside the gene matches.

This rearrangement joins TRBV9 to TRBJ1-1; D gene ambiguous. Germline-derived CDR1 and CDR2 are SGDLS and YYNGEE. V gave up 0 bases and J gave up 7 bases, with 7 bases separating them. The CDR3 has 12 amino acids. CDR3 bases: TGTGCCAGCAGCGTAGGCACAGATGAAGCTTTCTTT. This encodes CASSVGTDEAFF.

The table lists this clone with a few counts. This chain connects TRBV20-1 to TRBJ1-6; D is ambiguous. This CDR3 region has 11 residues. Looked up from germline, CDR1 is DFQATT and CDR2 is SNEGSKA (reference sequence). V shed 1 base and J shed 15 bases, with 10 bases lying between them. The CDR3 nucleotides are TGCAGTGCTAGAGTCGGGCCAGTCCTCCACTTT. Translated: CSARVGPVLHF.

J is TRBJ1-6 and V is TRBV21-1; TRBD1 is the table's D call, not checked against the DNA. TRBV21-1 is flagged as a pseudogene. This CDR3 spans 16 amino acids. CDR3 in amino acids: CASSSRTQKFNSPLHF. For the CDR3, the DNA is TGTGCCAGCAGCTCCCGTACACAGAAGTTTAATTCACCCCTCCACTTT.

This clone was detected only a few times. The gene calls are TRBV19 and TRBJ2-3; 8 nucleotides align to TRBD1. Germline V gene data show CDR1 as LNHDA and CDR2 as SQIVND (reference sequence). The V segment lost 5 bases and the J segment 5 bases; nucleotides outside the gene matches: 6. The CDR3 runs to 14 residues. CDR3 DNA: TGTGCCAGTAGTCCTCGGACAGGGAGAGATACGCAGTATTTT. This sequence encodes CASSPRTGRDTQYF.